This T cell receptor (beta chain) was documented in a study of CD8+ T cells in alopecia areata. Study results and limitations: Scalp repertoires also include resident alphabeta T cells from normal skin. Relative to mice, TCR sharing across patients was less clear, a difference possibly HLA-related.

Note on this clone: Its matching antigen is unknown.

cDNA prepared by RNA extraction and subsequent reverse transcription served as the template for sequencing. Method: immunoSEQ multiplex PCR; TCRdb's copy keeps in-frame clones and lacks some. This table has about 180,000 clones, roughly 59% appearing once. Isolation of CD4+ and CD8+ T cells from PBMCs was achieved by sorting. Per the germline V gene, CDR1 is GTSNPN and CDR2 is SVGIG (reference sequence). The CDR3 is 12 residues long. The germline V and J ends were trimmed by 3 bases and 3 bases, with 8 bases remaining between them. Sequenced material: CD4+ T cells sorted from blood, taken at week 0. The sequence was collected from a human donor with alopecia areata. This rearrangement joins TRBV30 to TRBJ1-2; no clear D gene. CDR3 in DNA: TGTGCCTGGAGGGCCAGCGACTATGGCTACACCTTC. This sequence encodes CAWRASDYGYTF.